The clone carrying this T cell receptor (beta chain) appeared a single time. What it binds is unknown. These data are taken from a study of cytomegalovirus exposure and HLA in healthy donors. Study conclusions and caveats: Many donors carried some public TCRs, although rarity characterized most TCR sequences. Cytomegalovirus status was reportedly diagnosed by the classifier with high specificity and sensitivity.

From the roughly 120-subject validation cohort, which was separate from the roughly 620-subject first cohort, the donors were drawn. Sequencing was performed with immunoSEQ multiplex PCR; in TCRdb, only in-frame clones are kept and a portion is missing. Among under 85,000 clones listed, around 94% were seen once. V gave up 0 bases and J gave up 6 bases, with 9 bases separating them. The CDR3 is 15 amino acids. Germline CDR1 reads MNHEY; CDR2 reads SMNVEV (reference sequence). The origin of this receptor is a woman aged 18-29 years in good health and CMV-seronegative. Sequencing was carried out using PBMCs. V and J are TRBV27 and TRBJ1-6, with D possibly TRBD1 on 5 matching bases. The CDR3 sequence: CASSLSRDSNSPLHF. In DNA form, the CDR3 reads TGTGCCAGCAGTTTATCCCGGGACTCTAATTCACCCCTCCACTTT.